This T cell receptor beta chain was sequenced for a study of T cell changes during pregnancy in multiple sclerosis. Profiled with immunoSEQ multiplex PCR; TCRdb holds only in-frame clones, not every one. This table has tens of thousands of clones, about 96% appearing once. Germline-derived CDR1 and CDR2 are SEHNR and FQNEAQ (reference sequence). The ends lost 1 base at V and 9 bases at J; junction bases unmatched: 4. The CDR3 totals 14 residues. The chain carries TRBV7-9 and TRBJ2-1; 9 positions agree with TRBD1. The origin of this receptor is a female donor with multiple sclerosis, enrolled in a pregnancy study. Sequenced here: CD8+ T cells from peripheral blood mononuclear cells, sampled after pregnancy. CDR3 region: CASSLVQGASEQFF. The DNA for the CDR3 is TGTGCCAGCAGCTTAGTACAGGGGGCGAGTGAGCAGTTCTTC.